This TCR beta chain is drawn from a study of control samples from healthy donors and cancer patients (dated by TCRdb to about 2020). At the junction V is shortened by 2 bases and J by 8 bases, with 21 bases in between. Taken from the germline V gene, the CDR1 and CDR2 loops are SGHAT and FQNNGV. The cysteine opens and the phenylalanine closes a CDR3 of 17 amino acids. The CDR3 DNA has 51 bases and is translated from base 1. To note about this clone: No antigen is known for it. No base qualities exist here, and no much larger clone lies one base off it.

Library generation was performed with the immunoSEQ multiplex PCR assay. TCRdb limited this immuneACCESS table to in-frame rearrangements with V and J called. A share of clones is missing; checked studies link under half to unresolved V genes, and the rest is unexplained. For this sample the table gives around 130,000 clones, of which 88% were detected only once. The ten biggest clones cover roughly 3.2% of the sample. The sequencing sample was made of blood. The sequence is built from TRBV11-2 and TRBJ1-4; the D gene is unclear. This sequence originates from a man over 45 in good health. CDR3 loop: CASSLRMWAQAKEKLFF. The sequenced DNA is TGTGCCAGCAGCTTAAGAATGTGGGCGCAGGCAAAGGAAAAACTGTTTTTT. Reference TRBV11-2 and TRBJ1-4 proteins supply the regions before and after the CDR3; the full variable domain is: EAGVAQSPRYKIIEKRQSVAFWCNPISGHATLYWYQQILGQGPKLLIQFQNNGVVDDSQLPKDRFSAERLKGVDSTLKIQPAKLEDSAVYLCASSLRMWAQAKEKLFFGSGTQLSVL.